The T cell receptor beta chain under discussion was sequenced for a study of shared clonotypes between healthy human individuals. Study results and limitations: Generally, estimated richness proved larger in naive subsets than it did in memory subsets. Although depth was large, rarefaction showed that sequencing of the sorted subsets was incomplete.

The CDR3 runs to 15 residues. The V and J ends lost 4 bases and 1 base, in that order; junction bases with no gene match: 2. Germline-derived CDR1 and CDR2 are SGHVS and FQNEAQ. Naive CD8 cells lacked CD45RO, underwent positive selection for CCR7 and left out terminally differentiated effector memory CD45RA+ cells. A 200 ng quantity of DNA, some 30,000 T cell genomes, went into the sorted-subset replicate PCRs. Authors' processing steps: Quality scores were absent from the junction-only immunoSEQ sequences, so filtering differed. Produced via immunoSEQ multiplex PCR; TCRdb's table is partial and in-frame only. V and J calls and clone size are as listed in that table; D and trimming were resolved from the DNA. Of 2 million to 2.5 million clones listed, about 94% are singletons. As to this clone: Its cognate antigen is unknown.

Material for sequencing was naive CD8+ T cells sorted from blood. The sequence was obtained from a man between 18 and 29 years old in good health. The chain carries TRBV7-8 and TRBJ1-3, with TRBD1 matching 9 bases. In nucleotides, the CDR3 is TGTGCCAGCAGCTCGGGGACAGGGTCTGGAAACACCATATATTTT. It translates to CASSSGTGSGNTIYF.